The source of this T cell receptor (beta chain) is a study of Tregs in tolerant kidney transplant recipients. Overall study context: Recipients received nonmyeloablative bone marrow transplants from related graft donors, with transient mixed chimerism.

Study-wide results and limits: Expanding Tregs on activated donor B cells appeared to best identify donor-specific TCRbeta clones. Nucleotide sequences could not be compared across some patients' samples due to primer changes.

Of note for this clone: What it binds is unknown.

Clones were read by immunoSEQ multiplex PCR, and TCRdb kept only the in-frame ones, dropping some. The sample lists approximately 16,000 clones; about 80% were seen once. An overnight rest at 37°C with around 210 IU/ml IL-2 preceded regulatory T cell sorting from thawed PBMCs. This TCR derives from a human donor who received a combined kidney and bone marrow transplant. Sample: Tregs from blood, taken before the transplant.

CDR3: CASSSSARQGWHTEAFF. CDR3 DNA sequence: TGTGCCAGCAGCTCCTCCGCCAGACAGGGATGGCACACTGAAGCTTTCTTT. V usage is TRBV7-6 and J usage is TRBJ1-1; 7 nucleotides agree with TRBD1. CDR3 length: 17 residues. Germline loops: CDR1 SGHVS, CDR2 FNYEAQ. V was pared by 4 bases and J by 3 bases, with 14 bases of the junction left unmatched.